These T cell receptor beta chains were read from a single sample in a study of cytomegalovirus exposure and HLA in healthy donors. Some clones are missing from TCRdb's copy, which holds only in-frame ones; the method was immunoSEQ multiplex PCR. The sample includes about 250,000 clones, 80% to 90% of them seen just once. Input material: PBMCs. All receptors derive from a girl aged 2-10 years in good health and CMV-seronegative. Each CDR3 is given with its conserved first and last residue. Fields, in order: V gene, J gene, clone size, CDR3 protein. Rows may omit the clone size; those that give it use once, few, many or a size class.

V: TRBV19; J: TRBJ2-7; size: -; CDR3: CASSPKGQGKIRWQYF
V: TRBV5-8; J: TRBJ1-6; size: -; CDR3: CASSGGWDSGYNSPLHF
V: TRBV9; J: TRBJ1-5; size: -; CDR3: CASSVGQGGQPQHF
V: TRBV7-9; J: TRBJ1-2; size: -; CDR3: CASSLGGSRYTF
V: TRBV14; J: -; size: -; CDR3: CASSPRQVLHF
V: TRBV11-3; J: TRBJ1-1; size: once; CDR3: CASSFGRNTEAFF
V: TRBV29-1; J: TRBJ2-2; size: -; CDR3: CSGLRGGELFF
V: TRBV19; J: TRBJ2-7; size: -; CDR3: CASSIYGPAGGYEQYF
V: TRBV6-1; J: TRBJ2-7; size: -; CDR3: CASSEGGGGHEQYF
V: TRBV6-1; J: TRBJ2-7; size: -; CDR3: CASSESGYEQYF
V: TRBV10-2; J: TRBJ1-1; size: once; CDR3: CASTPLGGNTEAFF
V: TRBV6-6; J: TRBJ2-1; size: -; CDR3: CASRPLRGSHNEQFF
V: TRBV7-7; J: TRBJ2-2; size: -; CDR3: CASSLGSHTGELFF
V: TRBV6-5; J: TRBJ1-3; size: -; CDR3: CASRSGAGNTIYF
V: TRBV5-1; J: TRBJ1-1; size: -; CDR3: CASSSVPGQGPNTEAFF
V: TRBV6-1; J: TRBJ2-5; size: -; CDR3: CASSDQGRQETQYF
V: TRBV19; J: TRBJ2-2; size: -; CDR3: CASSSQVTNTGELFF
V: TRBV7-9; J: TRBJ2-7; size: -; CDR3: CASSLGHSYEQYF
V: TRBV7-9; J: TRBJ2-7; size: -; CDR3: CASSPGVSSYEQYF
V: TRBV2; J: TRBJ2-5; size: -; CDR3: CASKASGETQYF
V: TRBV25-1; J: TRBJ2-7; size: -; CDR3: CASSDIGLPTYEQYF
V: TRBV10-3; J: TRBJ1-4; size: -; CDR3: CAINGINEKLFF
V: TRBV5-6; J: TRBJ2-1; size: -; CDR3: CASSLGPSSYNEQFF
V: TRBV19; J: TRBJ1-5; size: -; CDR3: CASSTGGSGGQPQHF
V: TRBV7-2; J: TRBJ2-6; size: -; CDR3: CASSGTGPGANVLTF
V: TRBV5-1; J: TRBJ2-3; size: -; CDR3: CASSLAVAGVDTQYF
V: TRBV29-1; J: TRBJ1-2; size: -; CDR3: CSVELEGFGDGYTF
V: TRBV4-1; J: TRBJ1-4; size: few; CDR3: CASHSRGVGRNEKLFF
V: TRBV5-1; J: TRBJ2-2; size: -; CDR3: CASSPGLENTGELFF
V: TRBV6-6; J: TRBJ1-5; size: -; CDR3: CASSYSTGGPQHF
V: TRBV2; J: TRBJ2-5; size: -; CDR3: CASTPDSETQYF
V: TRBV7-8; J: TRBJ1-5; size: -; CDR3: CASSLTGKGTNQPQHF
V: TRBV2; J: TRBJ2-3; size: once; CDR3: CASSELFSDTQYF
V: TRBV7-7; J: TRBJ2-1; size: -; CDR3: CASRRATSGSRNEQFF
V: TRBV5-1; J: TRBJ1-5; size: -; CDR3: CASSSTGLANQPQHF
V: TRBV6-6; J: TRBJ1-6; size: -; CDR3: CATTDLPILINSPLHF
V: TRBV12-5; J: TRBJ2-1; size: -; CDR3: CASGSLLAKGEQFF
V: TRBV27; J: TRBJ2-7; size: -; CDR3: CASSRRISPGTGRPQYF
V: TRBV11-2; J: TRBJ1-1; size: -; CDR3: CASSFHRDTEAFF
V: TRBV19; J: TRBJ2-5; size: few; CDR3: CASSIGQGARETQYF
V: TRBV6-1; J: TRBJ1-5; size: few; CDR3: CASSGETGMSQPQHF
V: TRBV7-8; J: TRBJ2-7; size: -; CDR3: CASSLGTGPYEQYF
V: TRBV7-9; J: TRBJ1-5; size: -; CDR3: CSSSFSDQPQHF
V: TRBV27; J: TRBJ1-5; size: -; CDR3: CATRQGRNQPQHF
V: TRBV2; J: TRBJ1-5; size: -; CDR3: CASSPTGGRQPQHF
V: TRBV7-9; J: TRBJ1-1; size: -; CDR3: CAARDRGNTEAFF
V: TRBV7-8; J: TRBJ2-3; size: -; CDR3: CASSLGTSGADTQYF
V: TRBV28; J: TRBJ2-2; size: few; CDR3: CASSTTSGRAVLFF
V: TRBV19; J: TRBJ1-3; size: -; CDR3: CASSAWAGAVIYSGNTIYF
V: TRBV7-9; J: TRBJ1-1; size: -; CDR3: CASRGGAPEAFF
V: TRBV5-1; J: TRBJ1-6; size: -; CDR3: CASSLTGTGSNSPLHF